This TCR beta chain emerged from a study of OX40 agonist ivuxolimab in advanced cancers. Background on the study: Melanoma, hepatocellular carcinoma, head and neck or renal cell cancer occurred in dose-escalation patients. Prior checkpoint blockade (anti-PD-1, anti-PD-L1 or anti-CTLA-4) was permitted; approximately 41% had it.

This table comes from immunoSEQ multiplex PCR, and its TCRdb copy is limited to in-frame clones, with some not included. Of 30,000 to 45,000 clones listed, about 88% are singletons. This CDR3 comprises 18 residues. The germline V gene has CDR1 SGHRS and CDR2 YFSETQ. Trimming removed 5 bases at V and 0 bases at J, with 21 bases between. Autoimmune disease history or systemic immunosuppression led to patients being barred. Study-level results: Among the lowest peripheral clonal expansion occurred in 0.1-3.0 mg/kg partial responders.

With regard to this clone: Its antigen is not identified.

The sequence was obtained from an adult with an advanced solid tumor such as melanoma, head and neck, liver or kidney cancer. The material was CD4+ or CD8+ T cells sorted from blood, obtained in a trial of the OX40 agonist ivuxolimab. The chain has TRBV5-1 and TRBJ1-3; D is possibly TRBD1 (6 bases). The CDR3 sequence is CASSAGGIQGLSGNTIYF. For the CDR3, the DNA is TGCGCCAGCAGTGCGGGGGGCATTCAGGGCCTCTCTGGAAACACCATATATTTT.